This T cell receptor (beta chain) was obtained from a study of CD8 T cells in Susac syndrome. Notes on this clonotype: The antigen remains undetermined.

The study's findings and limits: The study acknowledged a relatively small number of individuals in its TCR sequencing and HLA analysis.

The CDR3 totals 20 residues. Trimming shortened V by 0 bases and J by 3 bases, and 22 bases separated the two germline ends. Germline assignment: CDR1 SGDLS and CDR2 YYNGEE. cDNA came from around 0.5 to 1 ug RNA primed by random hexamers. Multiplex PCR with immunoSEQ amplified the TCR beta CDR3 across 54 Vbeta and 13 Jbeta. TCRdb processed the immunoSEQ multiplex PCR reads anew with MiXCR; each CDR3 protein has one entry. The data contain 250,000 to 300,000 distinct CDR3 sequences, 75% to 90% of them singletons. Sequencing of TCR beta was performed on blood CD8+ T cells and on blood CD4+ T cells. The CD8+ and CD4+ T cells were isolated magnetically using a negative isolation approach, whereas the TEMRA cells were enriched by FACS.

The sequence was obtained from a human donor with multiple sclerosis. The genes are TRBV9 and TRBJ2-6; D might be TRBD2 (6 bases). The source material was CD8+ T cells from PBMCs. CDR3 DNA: TGTGCCAGCAGCGTAGCCCCTTCTAGCCGGGAGAAGGATGGGGCCAACGTCCTGACTTTC. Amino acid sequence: CASSVAPSSREKDGANVLTF.